The rows below give T cell receptor beta chains drawn from one sample of a study of T cell responses to AZD1222 COVID-19 vaccine. This table comes from immunoSEQ multiplex PCR, and its TCRdb copy is limited to in-frame clones, with some not included. The table records more than 55,000 clones, roughly nine tenths of them present only once. This specimen was peripheral blood, taken 28 days after the second AZD1222 dose. The receptor source for this set is an adult who received the AZD1222 COVID-19 vaccine. Each CDR3 is given with its conserved first and last residue. A D gene is named only where the DNA matches it firmly. The listing skips clone size in some rows; elsewhere it reads once, few, many or a size class.

v_gene	d_gene	j_gene	abundance	CDR3nt	CDR3aa
TRBV19	TRBD1	TRBJ1-1	-	TGTGCCACAGGGGGGCAGGCGAACACTGAAGCTTTCTTT	CATGGQANTEAFF
TRBV24-1	-	TRBJ1-5	-	TGTGCCACCAGTGACTCCGGACAGCCCATTCAGCCCCAGCATTTT	CATSDSGQPIQPQHF
TRBV5-1	-	TRBJ1-1	-	TGCGCCAGCAGCGGGACGGCCGCCTCAGATGAAGCTTTCTTT	CASSGTAASDEAFF
TRBV7-9	-	TRBJ1-1	-	TGTGCCAGCAGCAGCACGGTTGAAGCTTTCTTT	CASSSTVEAFF
TRBV5-4	-	TRBJ1-1	-	TGTGCCAGCAGCCCGATCGGCGGGGAAGCTTTCTTT	CASSPIGGEAFF
TRBV7-8	-	TRBJ1-5	once	TGTGCCAGCAGCTTAACGCGGGTTAGCAATCAGCCCCAGCATTTT	CASSLTRVSNQPQHF
TRBV25-1	-	TRBJ1-6	-	TGTGCCAGCAGTGGGGGGGCAGCCACCTATAATTCACCCCTCCACTTT	CASSGGAATYNSPLHF
TRBV7-9	TRBD1	TRBJ2-7	-	TGTGCCAGCAGCCGTCCGGGACAGGGCCACGAGCAGTACTTC	CASSRPGQGHEQYF
TRBV19	-	TRBJ2-2	-	TGTGCCAGTAGTTCAGCCCCAAGAGGGACCGGGGAGCTGTTTTTT	CASSSAPRGTGELFF
TRBV30	TRBD1	TRBJ2-6	-	TGTGCCTGGCTCCGACAGGGGACTGGGGCCAACGTCCTGACTTTC	CAWLRQGTGANVLTF
TRBV10-1	-	TRBJ2-1	-	TGCGCCAGCTTTATACTAGCCGGTGAGCAGTTCTTC	CASFILAGEQFF
TRBV19	-	TRBJ2-2	-	TGTGCCAGTAGTATAGGTAAAAACACCGGGGAGCTGTTTTTT	CASSIGKNTGELFF
TRBV6-5	-	TRBJ2-2	-	TGTGCCAGCACCACCAAACCGGTAAACACCGGGGAGCTGTTTTTT	CASTTKPVNTGELFF
TRBV7-9	TRBD1	TRBJ1-5	once	TGTGCCAGCAGTGTTCAGGGGGGACAGCCCCAGCATTTT	CASSVQGGQPQHF
TRBV5-4	-	TRBJ2-5	-	TGTGCCAGCAGCCGAGGAGGGGGGGAAGAGACCCAGTACTTC	CASSRGGGEETQYF
TRBV5-4	-	TRBJ2-5	-	TGTGCCAGCAGCTTAAAGGCGGGGGAGACCCAGTACTTC	CASSLKAGETQYF
TRBV28	TRBD1	TRBJ1-4	-	TGTGCCAGCAGGAACAGGGGGAAACTGTTTTTT	CASRNRGKLFF
TRBV6-1	TRBD1	TRBJ1-5	-	TGTGCCAGCAGTGAATTACAGGGGGCAGGAGGTCAGCCCCAGCATTTT	CASSELQGAGGQPQHF
TRBV27	TRBD2	TRBJ2-3	-	TGTGCCAGCAGTTCCCTAACTAGCGGGAGTACAGATACGCAGTATTTT	CASSSLTSGSTDTQYF
TRBV10-1	TRBD2	TRBJ2-1	-	TGCGCCAGCAGTGATAATAGCGGGGGGGCGAATGAGCAGTTCTTC	CASSDNSGGANEQFF
TRBV7-2	-	TRBJ2-5	-	TGTGCCAGCAGCCTCGGACTGGAGACCCAGTACTTC	CASSLGLETQYF
TRBV7-9	-	TRBJ2-4	-	TGTGCCAGCAGCTCCCTCGACATTCAGTACTTC	CASSSLDIQYF
TRBV30	-	TRBJ1-2	-	TGTGCCTGGAGTTTAGGGATCTATGGCTACACCTTC	CAWSLGIYGYTF
TRBV5-1	-	TRBJ2-2	once	TGCGCCAGCAGCCCCCTTTCGGACACCGGGGAGCTGTTTTTT	CASSPLSDTGELFF
TRBV5-1	-	TRBJ2-2	-	TGCGCCAGCAGCTTGGTCCTTGCGGACGGGGAGCTGTTTTTT	CASSLVLADGELFF
TRBV19	-	TRBJ1-5	-	TGTGCCAGTAGTCCGCCTTTTCAGGGACATCCCAGCAATCAGCCCCAGCATTTT	CASSPPFQGHPSNQPQHF
TRBV3-1/TRBV3-2	-	TRBJ1-4	-	TGTGCCAGCAGCCAAGAACGGGGGTGGCTAAAGGCAACTAATGAAAAACTGTTTTTT	CASSQERGWLKATNEKLFF
TRBV13	-	TRBJ2-1	-	TGTGCCAGCAGCATCAAGGGAGCGCTTGGCGAGCAGTTCTTC	CASSIKGALGEQFF
TRBV29-1	-	TRBJ2-1	-	TGCAGCGTTAGTCAGGGGATCTCCTACAATGAGCAGTTCTTC	CSVSQGISYNEQFF
TRBV6-6	-	TRBJ1-5	-	TGTGCCAGCAGTTCTGGGTTGTTGCAGTCCAATCAGCCCCAGCATTTT	CASSSGLLQSNQPQHF
TRBV7-8	-	TRBJ1-4	-	TGTGCCAGCAGCTCAGGCCCCGGGAGAGAAAAACTGTTTTTT	CASSSGPGREKLFF
TRBV11-3	-	TRBJ2-2	once	TGTGCCAGCAGCTTAGATGGGGGGGCCAATTGGGAGCTGTTTTTT	CASSLDGGANWELFF
TRBV27	TRBD1	TRBJ2-2	-	TGTGCCAGCAGTCCCCTACCCGGGACAGGGAAGACCGGGGAGCTGTTTTTT	CASSPLPGTGKTGELFF